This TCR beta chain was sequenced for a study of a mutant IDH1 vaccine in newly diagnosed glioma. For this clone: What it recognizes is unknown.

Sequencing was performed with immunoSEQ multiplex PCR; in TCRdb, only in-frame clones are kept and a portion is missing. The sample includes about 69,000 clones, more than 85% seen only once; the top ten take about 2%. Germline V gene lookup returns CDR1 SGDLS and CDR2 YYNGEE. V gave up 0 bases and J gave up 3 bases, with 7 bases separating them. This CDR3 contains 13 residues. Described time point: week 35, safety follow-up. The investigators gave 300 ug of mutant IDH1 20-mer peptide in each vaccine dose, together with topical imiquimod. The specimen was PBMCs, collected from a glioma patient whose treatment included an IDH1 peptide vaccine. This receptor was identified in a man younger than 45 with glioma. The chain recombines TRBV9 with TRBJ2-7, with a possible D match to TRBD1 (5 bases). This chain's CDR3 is CASSVGQYYEQYF. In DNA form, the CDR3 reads TGTGCCAGCAGCGTAGGACAGTACTACGAGCAGTACTTC.